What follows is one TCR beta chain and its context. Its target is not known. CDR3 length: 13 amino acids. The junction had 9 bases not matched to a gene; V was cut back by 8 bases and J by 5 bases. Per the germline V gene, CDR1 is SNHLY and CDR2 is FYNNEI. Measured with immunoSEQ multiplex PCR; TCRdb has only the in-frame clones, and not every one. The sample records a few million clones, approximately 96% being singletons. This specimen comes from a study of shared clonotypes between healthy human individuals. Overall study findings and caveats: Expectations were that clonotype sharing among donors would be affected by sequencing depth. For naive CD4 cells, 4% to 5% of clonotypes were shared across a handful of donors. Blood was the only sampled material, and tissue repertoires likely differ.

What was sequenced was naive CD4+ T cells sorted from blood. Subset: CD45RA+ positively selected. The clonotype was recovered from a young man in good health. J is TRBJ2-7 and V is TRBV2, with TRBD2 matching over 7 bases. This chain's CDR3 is CASGVTSVNEQYF. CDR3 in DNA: TGTGCCAGCGGGGTTACTAGCGTCAACGAGCAGTACTTC.